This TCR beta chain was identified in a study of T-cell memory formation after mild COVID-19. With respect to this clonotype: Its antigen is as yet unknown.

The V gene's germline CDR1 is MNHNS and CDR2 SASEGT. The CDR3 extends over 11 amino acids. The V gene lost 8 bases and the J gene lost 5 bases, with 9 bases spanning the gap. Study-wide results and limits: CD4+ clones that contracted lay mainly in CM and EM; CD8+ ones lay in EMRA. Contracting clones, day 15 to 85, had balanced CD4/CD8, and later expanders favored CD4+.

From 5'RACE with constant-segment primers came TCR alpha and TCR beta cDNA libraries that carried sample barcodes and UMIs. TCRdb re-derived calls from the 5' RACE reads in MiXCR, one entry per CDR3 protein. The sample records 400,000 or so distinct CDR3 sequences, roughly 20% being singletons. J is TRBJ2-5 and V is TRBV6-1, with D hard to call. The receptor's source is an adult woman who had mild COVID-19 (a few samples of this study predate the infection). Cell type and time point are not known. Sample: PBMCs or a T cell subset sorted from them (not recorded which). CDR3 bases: TGTGCCAGCGTGTCAATGGAGACCCAGTACTTC. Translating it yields CASVSMETQYF.